The 25 T cell receptor beta chains below were found in one sample sequenced in a study of T cells in Graves' hyperthyroidism and ophthalmopathy (dated by TCRdb to 2018 to 2020). The library was made by multiplex PCR. The instrument was an Illumina HiSeq 2000. TCR beta CDR3 regions were amplified from RNA transcripts. The first round of RT-PCR for the TCR CDR3 was performed with the HTBI primer set and the Qiagen OneStep RT-PCR kit. TCRdb cleaned the public reads at Q25 with fastp, built clones with MiXCR and kept in-frame beta chains. Rows are unified per CDR3 protein, each entry keeping the most common DNA and genes. Counted in this sample were around 400,000 distinct CDR3 sequences; about 13% of them appeared once. The biggest ten clones account for 9.2% of the sample. Sequencing was done on a sample of blood. These receptors all stem from a young woman with Graves' hyperthyroidism.

The sample holds many counts of this clonotype. The chain links TRBV28 to TRBJ2-7; 10 bases are shared with TRBD2. In germline, CDR1 is MDHEN, CDR2 SYDVKM. This CDR3 has 15 amino acids. V gave up 6 bases and J gave up 2 bases; unmatched junction bases: 7. The CDR3 region has the DNA TGTGCCAGCAGGAGGCCTAGCGGGGGACCCTACGAGCAGTACTTC. Translating gives CASRRPSGGPYEQYF.

CDR3 coding DNA: TGTGCCAGCAGCTTAATAGGGACAGGTAGCGATACGCAGTATTTT. This gives the protein CASSLIGTGSDTQYF. The J gene is TRBJ2-3, the V gene TRBV7-3; 8 positions match TRBD1. V lost 1 base, J lost 6 bases, and 6 bases stayed unmatched. The CDR3 has 15 amino acids. CDR1 is SGHTA and CDR2 is FQGTGA in the germline V gene.

This clonotype appeared many times. The chain couples TRBV6-6 to TRBJ2-3; 12 bases are a match to TRBD2. V shed 0 bases, J shed 5 bases, and the junction held 9 bases outside the gene matches. Germline V gene data show CDR1 as MNHNY and CDR2 as SVGAGI (reference sequence). The CDR3 has 18 residues. The CDR3 coding sequence is TGTGCCAGCAGTTACTCGAAGGCGACTAGCGGGGGAGTAGATACGCAGTATTTT. It yields the protein CASSYSKATSGGVDTQYF.

Remarks on this clonotype: Just one base apart from a much larger clone, this may be a read error. This chain joins TRBV7-2 and TRBJ2-6; TRBD2 agrees at 8 bases. The CDR3 totals 18 residues. Germline-derived CDR1 and CDR2 are SGHTA and FQGNSA. The CDR3 reads CASSFTAAGGLGASVLTF. CDR3 DNA: TGTGCCAGCAGCTTTACTGCGGCGGGAGGCCTTGGGGCCAGCGTCCTGACTTTC.

V is TRBV11-3 and J is TRBJ2-3; TRBD2 aligns across 11 bases. The CDR3 is 17 residues long. The junction had 10 bases not matched to a gene; V was cut back by 5 bases and J by 3 bases. CDR1 SGHNT and CDR2 YENEEA come from the germline V gene. CDR3 amino acids: CASSPGPSGGRTDTQYF. As DNA, the CDR3 is TGTGCCAGCAGCCCAGGTCCTAGCGGGGGGCGAACAGATACGCAGTATTTT.

This clonotype has ten or more counts. This chain uses TRBV20-1 with TRBJ1-5; possible D gene TRBD1, 5 bases. The CDR3 contains 13 residues. Germline CDR1 reads DFQATT; CDR2 reads SNEGSKA (reference sequence). The germline V and J ends were trimmed by 3 bases and 7 bases, with 13 bases remaining between them. This CDR3 is CSASIGVGQPQHF. The CDR3 DNA follows: TGCAGTGCTAGTATAGGGGTCGGGCAGCCCCAGCATTTT.

Many counts were recorded for this clonotype. The rearrangement links TRBV4-1 to TRBJ2-7, with D possibly TRBD1 on 7 matching bases. The length of the CDR3 is 15 residues. The V gene's germline CDR1 is MGHRA and CDR2 YSYEKL. With 5 bases removed from V and 7 bases from J, the gap between germline ends came to 21 bases. The CDR3 bases are TGCGCCAGCAGCTCTTGGGGCAGGGGGGAAAGAGAGCAGTACTTC. It codes for CASSSWGRGEREQYF.

This clonotype was detected only a few times. The junction departs from germline at one end; a sequencing error may be responsible. This chain uses TRBV3-1 with TRBJ2-1, with 8 bases fitting TRBD2. The CDR3 spans 16 residues. In germline, CDR1 is LGHDT, CDR2 YNNKEL (reference sequence). The CDR3 loop reads CASSQGPGLGMNEQLF. CDR3 in DNA: TGTGCCAGCAGCCAAGGTCCGGGACTAGGAATGAATGAGCAGCTCTTC.

A single count supports this clonotype. The chain recombines TRBV7-9 with TRBJ1-1; 10 bases match TRBD1. The CDR3 sequence is 16 residues long. The ends lost 1 base at V and 3 bases at J; junction bases unmatched: 5. The germline gives CDR1 SEHNR, CDR2 FQNEAQ (reference sequence). The CDR3 DNA follows: TGTGCCAGCAGCTTAGGACAGGGGGCGACGGACACTGAAGCTTTCTTT. Its protein product is CASSLGQGATDTEAFF.

This clonotype has at least ten counts. This chain links TRBV20-1 with TRBJ2-7; D may correspond to TRBD1 or TRBD2 (6 bases each). Trimming took off 5 bases at V and 3 bases at J, with 20 bases between the two ends. CDR1 and CDR2 from the germline V gene are DFQATT and SNEGSKA (reference sequence). There are 15 residues in the CDR3. The CDR3 DNA sequence: TGCAGTGCTCTGGGGGCGGGGAGGAAGATCTACGAGCAGTACTTC. Its translation: CSALGAGRKIYEQYF.

This clonotype was recorded many times. V is TRBV25-1 and J is TRBJ2-7; 9 nucleotides agree with TRBD1. The germline V gene has CDR1 MGHDK and CDR2 SYGVNS. The CDR3 is 15 residues long. V trimming: 3 bases; J trimming: 5 bases; junction bases outside the gene matches: 8. The CDR3 sequence is CASSEAGTGRHEQYF. CDR3 in DNA: TGTGCCAGCAGTGAGGCCGGGACAGGGAGACACGAGCAGTACTTC.

This clonotype has ten or more counts. The gene calls are TRBV28 and TRBJ1-5, with TRBD1 matching 8 bases. CDR1 is MDHEN, CDR2 SYDVKM, per germline. The V gene end was trimmed by 7 bases and the J gene end by 6 bases; junction bases not matched to a gene: 5. The CDR3 runs 13 residues. The CDR3 DNA sequence: TGTGCCAGCATCAGACAGGGGTTTCAGCCCCAGCATTTT. It translates to CASIRQGFQPQHF.

This clonotype was picked up many times. The chain joins TRBV11-2 to TRBJ1-6, with 7 bases matching TRBD1. From germline, CDR1 is SGHAT and CDR2 FQNNGV. V was pared by 6 bases and J by 0 bases, with 5 bases of the junction left unmatched. CDR3 size: 16 residues. CDR3 protein: CASSLQGNSYNSPLHF. The CDR3 DNA reads as TGTGCCAGCAGTCTACAGGGGAACTCCTATAATTCACCCCTCCACTTT.

At least ten counts were recorded for this clonotype. The gene calls are TRBV18 and TRBJ1-5; D not certain. The CDR3 is made up of 14 amino acids. CDR1 is KGHSH and CDR2 is LQKENI in the germline V gene. Deletions cut 2 bases from V and 8 bases from J, with 13 bases between. The CDR3 sequence is CASSPGPKWEPQHF. For the CDR3, the DNA is TGTGCCAGCTCACCAGGTCCCAAATGGGAGCCCCAGCATTTT. Based on the CDR3 plus reference TRBV18 and TRBJ1-5, the full variable domain is NAGVMQNPRHLVRRRGQEARLRCSPMKGHSHVYWYRQLPEEGLKFMVYLQKENIIDESGMPKERFSAEFPKEGPSILRIQQVVRGDSAAYFCASSPGPKWEPQHFGDGTRLSIL.

The chain uses TRBV28 and TRBJ2-7; 10 bases are a match to TRBD2. From germline, CDR1 is MDHEN and CDR2 SYDVKM. The CDR3 contains 15 residues. V lost 4 bases to trimming and J lost 3 bases; unmatched junction nucleotides: 6. The CDR3 protein is CASSWSSGGVYEQYF. DNA for the CDR3: TGTGCCAGCAGTTGGTCTAGCGGGGGAGTCTACGAGCAGTACTTC.

Many counts were recorded for this clonotype. The V call is TRBV10-3, the J call TRBJ1-2; D is unclear. This CDR3 has 12 amino acids. Germline assignment: CDR1 ENHRY and CDR2 SYGVKD. The V and J ends lost 0 bases and 8 bases respectively, with 7 bases between them. CDR3 sequence: CAISESEGGYTF. In DNA, the CDR3 is TGTGCCATCAGTGAGTCGGAGGGAGGCTACACCTTC.

The rearrangement joins TRBV6-5 to TRBJ1-2, with 7 bases fitting TRBD1. V lost 0 bases, J lost 1 base, and 2 bases stayed unmatched. Germline CDR1 reads MNHEY; CDR2 reads SVGAGI. CDR3 length: 15 residues. The CDR3 is CASSYSRQGNYGYTF. CDR3 nucleotides: TGTGCCAGCAGTTACTCCCGACAGGGTAACTATGGCTACACCTTC.

As concerns this clonotype: Since a much larger clone is just one base distant, this may be a read error. The V call is TRBV18, the J call TRBJ2-1; TRBD2 matches at 9 bases. CDR3 size: 15 residues. Germline lookup yields CDR1 KGHSH and CDR2 LQKENI. For the CDR3, the DNA is TGTACCAGCTCACCACCAGCGGGAGGTCACAATGAGCAGTTCTTC. Protein product: CTSSPPAGGHNEQFF.

The rearrangement uses TRBV10-2 and TRBJ2-1, with 8 positions matching TRBD2. V gave up 8 bases and J gave up 7 bases; unmatched junction bases: 13. The CDR3 has 15 amino acids. Germline CDR1 and CDR2: WSHSY and SAAADI. In DNA form, the CDR3 reads TGCGCCAGCTCTCTCGGCGGGAGGATGTGGAATGAGCAGTTCTTC. It codes for CASSLGGRMWNEQFF.

This clonotype was seen repeatedly, ten times or more. In DNA, the CDR3 is TGTGCCAGCAGCATTAACAGAATCGGTCCTGGCTACACCTTC. This codes for CASSINRIGPGYTF. The chain links TRBV7-2 to TRBJ1-2; no clear D gene. The germline V gene has CDR1 SGHTA and CDR2 FQGNSA. Trimming shortened V by 5 bases and J by 7 bases, and 17 bases separated the two germline ends. The CDR3 has 14 residues.

This clonotype was detected many times. This sequence joins TRBV24-1 and TRBJ2-3, with D tentatively TRBD1 (6 bases). Deletions cut 4 bases from V and 8 bases from J, with 12 bases between. The CDR3 has 13 residues. Germline V gives CDR1 KGHDR, CDR2 SFDVKD. The CDR3 DNA is TGTGCCACCAGTGAGATACAGGGTAGTACGCAGTATTTT. Its protein is CATSEIQGSTQYF.

This clonotype was recorded many times. The chain uses TRBV7-6 and TRBJ1-1; D is undetermined. From germline, CDR1 is SGHVS and CDR2 FNYEAQ. CDR3 length equals 18 residues. Trimming removed 5 bases from V and 0 bases from J, with 22 bases in between. The CDR3 sequence is CASSHAGSVVYMNTEAFF. The CDR3 DNA follows: TGTGCCAGCAGCCACGCTGGCAGTGTCGTCTACATGAACACTGAAGCTTTCTTT.

The sample holds many counts of this clonotype. The chain links TRBV20-1 to TRBJ2-7; the match to TRBD2 covers 12 bases. CDR1 DFQATT and CDR2 SNEGSKA come from the germline V gene (reference sequence). J gave up 5 bases and V 8 bases, and 4 bases lay outside the gene matches. The CDR3 has 12 amino acids. The CDR3 spells CSWTSGVNEQYF. CDR3 in DNA: TGCAGTTGGACTAGCGGGGTTAACGAGCAGTACTTC.

This clonotype was observed at least ten times. V is TRBV20-1 and J is TRBJ2-3, with D possibly called TRBD1 or TRBD2 (5 bases each). The germline V and J ends were trimmed by 2 bases and 0 bases, with 18 bases remaining between them. Germline loops: CDR1 DFQATT, CDR2 SNEGSKA (reference sequence). CDR3 size: 17 residues. CDR3 protein: CSARRGYGDPSTDTQYF. The DNA of the CDR3 is TGCAGTGCTAGACGCGGCTATGGGGACCCCAGCACAGATACGCAGTATTTT.

This clonotype was observed many times. The V call is TRBV6-5, the J call TRBJ1-1; D is perhaps TRBD1 (5 bases). Trimming took off 2 bases at V and 7 bases at J, with 8 bases between the two ends. CDR3 length: 12 amino acids. Germline CDR1 MNHEY, CDR2 SVGAGI. This CDR3 reads CASSYGGVEAFF. The CDR3 DNA reads as TGTGCCAGCAGTTACGGGGGGGTTGAAGCTTTCTTT.